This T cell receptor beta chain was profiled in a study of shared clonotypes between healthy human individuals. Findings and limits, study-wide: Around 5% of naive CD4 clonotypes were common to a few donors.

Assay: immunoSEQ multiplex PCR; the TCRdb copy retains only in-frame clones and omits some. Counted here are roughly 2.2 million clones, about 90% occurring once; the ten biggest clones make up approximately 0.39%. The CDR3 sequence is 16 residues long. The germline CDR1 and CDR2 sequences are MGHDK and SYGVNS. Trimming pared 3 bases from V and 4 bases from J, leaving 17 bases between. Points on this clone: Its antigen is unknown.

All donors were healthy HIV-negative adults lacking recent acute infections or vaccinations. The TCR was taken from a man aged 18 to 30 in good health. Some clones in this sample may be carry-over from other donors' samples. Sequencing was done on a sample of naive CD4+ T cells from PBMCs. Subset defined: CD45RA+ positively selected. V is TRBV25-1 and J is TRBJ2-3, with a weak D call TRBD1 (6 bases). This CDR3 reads CASSDLGAGAADTQYF. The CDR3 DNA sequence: TGTGCCAGCAGTGATCTTGGGGCAGGGGCTGCAGATACGCAGTATTTT.